These 2 T cell receptor beta chains were sequenced from one sample in a study of T cells in women clearing cervical HPV infection. The repertoire was sequenced with immunoSEQ multiplex PCR; TCRdb's copy has only in-frame clones and lacks some. The repertoire table contains tens of thousands of clones. Sequencing was carried out using blood buffy coat. The origin of the receptors is a woman between 18 and 75 years old with a cervical HPV16 infection that either progressed to CIN3+ or cleared (not recorded which).

Comment on this clone: The read stops 3 residues short of the end of the CDR3; the missing end is completed from the germline J gene. J is TRBJ1-2 and V is TRBV7-2, with TRBD1 matching over 9 bases. Germline values: CDR1 SGHTA, CDR2 FQGNSA. V gave up 4 bases and J gave up 6 bases; unmatched junction bases: 6. This CDR3 is built from 14 residues. The CDR3 spells CASSSQQGAHGYTF. The CDR3 bases that were read are TGTGCCAGCAGCTCGCAACAGGGGGCGCATGGC.

About this clone: The read ends 3 residues shy of where the CDR3 ends; the end is completed using the germline J gene. This chain links TRBV20-1 with TRBJ2-7, with a weak D call TRBD2 (6 bases). The germline gives CDR1 DFQATT, CDR2 SNEGSKA (reference sequence). This CDR3 has 14 amino acids. V was shortened by 0 bases and J by 2 bases, with 11 bases between the two germline ends. CDR3 DNA (partial): TGCAGTGCTAGAGAAGGCGGGAAGCCCTACGAG. This codes for CSAREGGKPYE. The whole CDR3 protein is CSAREGGKPYEQYF.